This TCR beta chain comes out of a study of blood T cell repertoires in COVID-19. The CDR3 extends over 14 amino acids. The J segment lost 4 bases and the V segment lost 7 bases, leaving 7 bases of the junction unmatched. From germline, CDR1 is MNHEY and CDR2 SVGAGI. TCRdb's copy holds only in-frame clones and misses some; the assay was immunoSEQ multiplex PCR. The sample consists of under 200,000 clones, around 85% of them appearing once. The clonotype was recovered from a man in his 70s with active or convalescent COVID-19. The chain uses TRBV6-5 and TRBJ2-3; TRBD2 aligns across 8 bases. Sequencing was done on a sample of peripheral blood. CDR3 protein: CASTTAGGSDTQYF. CDR3 in DNA: TGTGCCAGCACTACGGCGGGGGGATCAGATACGCAGTATTTT.